The source of this T cell receptor (beta chain) is a study of quantifying T cell responses using KT2 cells. Whole-study context: Reverse transcription used primers in the TCR alpha and beta constant regions.

This CDR3 contains 12 residues. CDR1 is ENHRY, CDR2 SYGVKD, per germline. V was clipped by 0 bases and J by 3 bases, with 1 base between them. Each cDNA got a UMI-containing oligo ligated at its 3' end. The first PCR ran roughly 4 cycles with an equimolar RC1.1 and RC1.2 beta primer mix. MiXCR, applied by TCRdb to the UMI-ligation and nested PCR reads, yields one record per CDR3 protein. Altogether tens of thousands of distinct CDR3 sequences are present, about 7.3% being singletons, with the ten largest covering approximately 14%. The sample is PBMC spiked with counted cells of clone KT2. This clonotype has ten or more counts.

The source of this sequence is a human donor. The sequenced sample consisted of PBMCs spiked with cells of the T cell clone KT2. This sequence joins TRBV10-3 and TRBJ2-3, with D unclear. In nucleotides, the CDR3 is TGTGCCATCAGTGAGTCTACAGATACGCAGTATTTT. The encoded protein is CAISESTDTQYF.